This T cell receptor beta chain originates from a study of blood T cell repertoires in COVID-19 (dated by TCRdb to the early 2020s). Regarding the research as a whole: Collaborator samples came from the United States, Italy and Spain and covered acute and convalescent phases of COVID-19. The repertoires were released in a freely available public database intended as a resource for research on the immune response to SARS-CoV-2. The sample metadata nearly always contained a de-identified subject ID, COVID-19 status, age in years and sex. The prospective study material was composed of cDNA or gDNA derived from T cells, B-cell-depleted T cells, or PBMCs. The dataset comprised deeply sampled blood TCRbeta repertoires from subjects exposed to, actively infected with, or recovered from COVID-19. The samples were drawn from two sources: the first 160 participants of the ongoing ImmuneRACE study, and 1,000 to 1,500 subjects contributed by 6 global collaborators. Where available, HLA class I and class II types were obtained from metadata supplied by the sample provider rather than from assay-based typing.

The research as a whole found: Clinical and demographic metadata were provided uncurated, with the amount varying by source and participant.

Whole blood was collected in K2EDTA tubes by collaborating institutions according to the institutions' own protocols. For TCRbeta analysis, collaborators shipped samples in one of three forms: frozen whole blood, isolated PBMCs, or DNA extracted from either of those sample types. A few counts support this clone. Its antigen specificity is not known. Base-call qualities are not available, and no considerably larger clone is one nucleotide away. TCRbeta CDR3 regions were amplified from genomic DNA by means of the immunoSEQ Assay, a bias-controlled multiplex PCR. Under the source paper's analysis protocol: The number of nucleated cells in each sample was estimated from the amplification of reference gene primers within the assay. To quantify the absolute abundance of each unique TCRbeta CDR3 rearrangement, sequence reads were collapsed and filtered. For each sample, productive Simpson clonality was calculated as the square root of Simpson's diversity index across productive rearrangements. Here the immuneACCESS table is served through TCRdb, limited to in-frame sequences with V and J called. Missing clones are a known gap in these copies; in checked studies unresolved V genes cover under half, and the rest lacks a known reason. That table furnishes V, J and clone size, whereas the DNA furnished D and trimming. Within this sample are about 250,000 clones, with just under 85% of them counted one time only. Of the sample, around 8.9% falls within the top ten clones.

V is pared back by 3 bases and J by 0 bases, with 11 bases lying between the germline termini. The germline V gene supplies CDR1 ENHRY and CDR2 SYGVKD. The CDR3 starts with the cysteine, ends with the phenylalanine, and has 15 residues. The read is trimmed to its CDR3 DNA, 45 bases read in frame from base 1. The sample taken for sequencing was peripheral blood. The V gene is TRBV10-3 and the J gene is TRBJ1-1; a tentative D match to TRBD1 spans 5 bases. This TCR was recovered from an elderly man with acute or convalescent COVID-19. Here is the DNA: TGTGCCATCAGTGACCGGGGGAGCTTGAACACTGAAGCTTTCTTT. Its translation is CAISDRGSLNTEAFF.